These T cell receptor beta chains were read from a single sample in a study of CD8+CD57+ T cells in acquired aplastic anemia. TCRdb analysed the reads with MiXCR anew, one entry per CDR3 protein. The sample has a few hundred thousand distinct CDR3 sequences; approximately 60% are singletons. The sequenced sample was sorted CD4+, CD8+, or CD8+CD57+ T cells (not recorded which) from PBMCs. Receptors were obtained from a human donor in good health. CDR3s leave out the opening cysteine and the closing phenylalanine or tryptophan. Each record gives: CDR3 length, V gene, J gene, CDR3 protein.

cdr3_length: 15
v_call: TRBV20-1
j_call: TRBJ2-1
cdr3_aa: SARGAWDRDTYNEQF

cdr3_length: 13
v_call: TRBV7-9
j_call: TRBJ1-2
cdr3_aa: ASRPPVSAGYGYT

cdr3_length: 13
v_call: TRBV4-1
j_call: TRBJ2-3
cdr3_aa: ASSQGVASTDTQY

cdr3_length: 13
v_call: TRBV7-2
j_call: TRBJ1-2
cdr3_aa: ASSLIGQGDYGYT

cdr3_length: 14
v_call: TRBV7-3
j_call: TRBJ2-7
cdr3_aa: ASSQLGQGSSYEQY

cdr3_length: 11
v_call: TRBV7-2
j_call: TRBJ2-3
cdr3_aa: ATTIMEGGTQY

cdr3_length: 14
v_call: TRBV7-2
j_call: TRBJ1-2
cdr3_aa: ASSPNGRSKDEGYT

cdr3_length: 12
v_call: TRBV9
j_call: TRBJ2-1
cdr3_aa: ASSPGGTGDEQF

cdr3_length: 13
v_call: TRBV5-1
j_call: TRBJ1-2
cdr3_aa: ASSEGLGGSRGYT

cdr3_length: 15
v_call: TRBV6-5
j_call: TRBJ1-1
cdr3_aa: ASRLTTGAMLITEAF

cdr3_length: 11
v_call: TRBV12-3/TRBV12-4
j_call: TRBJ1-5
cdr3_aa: ASLGDSNQPQH

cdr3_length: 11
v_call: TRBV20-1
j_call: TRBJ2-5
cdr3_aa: SAVKGGVATQY

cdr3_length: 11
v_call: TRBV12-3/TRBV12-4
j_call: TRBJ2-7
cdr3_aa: ASSPGADYKQY

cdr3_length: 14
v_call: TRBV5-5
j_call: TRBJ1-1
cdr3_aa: ASSQDAALRGSEAF

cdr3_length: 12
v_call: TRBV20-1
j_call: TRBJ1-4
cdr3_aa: SARGDRGFEKLF

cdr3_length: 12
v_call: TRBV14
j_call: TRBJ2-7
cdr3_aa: ASSVAGVAYEQY

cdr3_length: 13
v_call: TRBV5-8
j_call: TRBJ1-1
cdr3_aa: ASSLVVGLSTEAF

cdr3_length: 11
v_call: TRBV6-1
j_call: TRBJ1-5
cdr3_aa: ASKETEARPQH

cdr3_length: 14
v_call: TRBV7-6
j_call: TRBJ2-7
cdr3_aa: ASSLGGGQGVGEQY

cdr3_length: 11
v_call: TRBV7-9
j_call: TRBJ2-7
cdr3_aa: ASSFYRDHEQY

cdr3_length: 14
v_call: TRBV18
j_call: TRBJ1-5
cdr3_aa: ASSPEGQGNNQPQH

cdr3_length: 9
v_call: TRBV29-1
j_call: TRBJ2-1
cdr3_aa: SQSSYNEQF

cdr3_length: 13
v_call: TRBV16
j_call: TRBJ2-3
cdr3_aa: ASSPTAGKADTQY

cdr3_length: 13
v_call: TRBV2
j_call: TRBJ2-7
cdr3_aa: ASAKRQGDHDEQY

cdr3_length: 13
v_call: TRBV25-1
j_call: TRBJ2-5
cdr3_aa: ASSDQTGEWETQY

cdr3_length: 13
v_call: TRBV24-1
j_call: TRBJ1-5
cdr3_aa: ATSGAGGGNQPQH

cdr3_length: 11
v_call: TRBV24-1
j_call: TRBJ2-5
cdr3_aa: ATSDLYQETQY

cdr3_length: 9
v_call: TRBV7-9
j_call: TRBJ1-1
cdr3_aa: ATTGNTEAF

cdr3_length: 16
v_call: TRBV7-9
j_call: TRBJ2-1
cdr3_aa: ASSLADLRDRVLDEQF

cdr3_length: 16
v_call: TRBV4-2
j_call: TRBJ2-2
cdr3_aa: ASSQGFLGTGWTGELF

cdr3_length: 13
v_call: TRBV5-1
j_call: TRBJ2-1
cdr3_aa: ASRRSVRSYNEQF

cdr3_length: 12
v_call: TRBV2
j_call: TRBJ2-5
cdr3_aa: ATSTGGGIGTQY

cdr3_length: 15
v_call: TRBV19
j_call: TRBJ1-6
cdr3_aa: ASSMDSTGILGSPLH

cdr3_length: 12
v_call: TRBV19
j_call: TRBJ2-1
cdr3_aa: ASSTRVPYNEQF

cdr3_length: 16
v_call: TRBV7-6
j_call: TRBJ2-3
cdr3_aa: ASSLGLASSWRPDTQY

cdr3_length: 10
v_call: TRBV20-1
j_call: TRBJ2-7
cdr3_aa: SASRQGDEQY

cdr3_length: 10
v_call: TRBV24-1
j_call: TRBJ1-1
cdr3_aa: ATSRSGTEAF

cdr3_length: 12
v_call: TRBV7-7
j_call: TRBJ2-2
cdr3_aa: ASSLSGNSGELF

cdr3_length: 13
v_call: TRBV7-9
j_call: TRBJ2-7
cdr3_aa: ASSSRTGTVYEQY

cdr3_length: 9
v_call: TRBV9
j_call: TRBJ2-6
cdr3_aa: ASSASSTEA

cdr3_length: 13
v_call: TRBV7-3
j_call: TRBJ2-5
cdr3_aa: ASSFRGGGLETQY

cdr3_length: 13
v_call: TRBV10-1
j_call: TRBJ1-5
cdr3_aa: ASSTTGTGRQPQH

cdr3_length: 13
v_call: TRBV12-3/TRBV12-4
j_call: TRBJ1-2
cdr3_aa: ASSALQGGPYGYT

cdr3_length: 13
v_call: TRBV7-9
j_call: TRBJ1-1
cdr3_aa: ASSLATGMNTEAF

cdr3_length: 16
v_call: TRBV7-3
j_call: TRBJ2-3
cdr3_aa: ASSRTSGGATSTDTQY

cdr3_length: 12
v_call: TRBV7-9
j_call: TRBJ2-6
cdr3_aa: ASSLVTGANVLT

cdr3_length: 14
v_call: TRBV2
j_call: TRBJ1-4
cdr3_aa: ASSQPDRGLIEKLF

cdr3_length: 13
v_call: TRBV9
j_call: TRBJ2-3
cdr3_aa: ASSVTRVSTDTQY

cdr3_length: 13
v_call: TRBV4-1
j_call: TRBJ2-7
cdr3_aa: ASSQWVQEGSEQY

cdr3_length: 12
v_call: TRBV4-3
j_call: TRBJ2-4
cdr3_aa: ASSQDLAQNIQY

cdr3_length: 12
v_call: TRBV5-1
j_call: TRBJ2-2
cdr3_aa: ASSQLQRDGELF

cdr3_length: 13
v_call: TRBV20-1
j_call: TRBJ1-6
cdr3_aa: SASPRVVFDSPLH

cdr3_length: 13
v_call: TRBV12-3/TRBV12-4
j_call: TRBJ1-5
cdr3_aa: ASRGTGRTDQPQH

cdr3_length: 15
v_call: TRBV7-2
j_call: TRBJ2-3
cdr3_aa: ASSISGQGARRDTQY

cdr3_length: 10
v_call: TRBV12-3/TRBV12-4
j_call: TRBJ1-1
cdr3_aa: ASRRGNTEAF

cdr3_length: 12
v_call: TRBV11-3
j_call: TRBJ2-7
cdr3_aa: ASSSRDRGYEQY

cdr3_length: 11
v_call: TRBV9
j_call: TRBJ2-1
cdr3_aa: ASSGQAYNEQF

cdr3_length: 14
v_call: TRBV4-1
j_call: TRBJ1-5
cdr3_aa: ASSPIIDRGVQPQH

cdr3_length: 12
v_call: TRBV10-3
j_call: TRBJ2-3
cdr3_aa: AISGGTGPDTQY

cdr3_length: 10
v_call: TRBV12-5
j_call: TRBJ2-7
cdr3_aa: ASASGGFEQY